The 21 T cell receptor beta chains below all came from one sample that was sequenced in a study of T and B cells in COVID-19 patients. TRB was amplified from about 250-500 ng of blood genomic DNA. Multiplex PCR with BIOMED2 TRB-A/B primer pools amplified TRB rearrangements. From the multiplex PCR reads, TCRdb called clonotypes with MiXCR, one entry per CDR3 protein. The sample has more than 20,000 distinct CDR3 sequences, 32% seen once. Sequencing was carried out using blood. The receptors derive from a human donor who had recovered from COVID-19.

V usage is TRBV5-5 and J usage is TRBJ2-3; 13 positions match TRBD2. The CDR3 totals 17 residues. CDR1 SGHKS and CDR2 YYEKEE come from the germline V gene (reference sequence). V gave up 4 bases and J gave up 3 bases; unmatched junction bases: 8. For the CDR3, the DNA is TGTGCCAGCAGCCAACAACTAGCGGGGGGGCCTACAGATACGCAGTATTTT. It specifies CASSQQLAGGPTDTQYF.

This clonotype was picked up many times. The chain couples TRBV27 to TRBJ2-3, with 7 bases fitting TRBD1. CDR1 and CDR2 (germline): MNHEY, SMNVEV (reference sequence). This CDR3 comprises 14 residues. The junction had 8 bases not matched to a gene; V was cut back by 6 bases and J by 5 bases. CDR3 sequence reads: CASSKGAGLDTQYF. In DNA, the CDR3 is TGTGCCAGCAGCAAGGGGGCAGGCTTAGATACGCAGTATTTT.

There are many counts of this clonotype. This rearrangement joins TRBV5-5 to TRBJ2-1, with 14 bases fitting TRBD2. Germline V CDR1 and CDR2: SGHKS, YYEKEE (reference sequence). The J segment lost 10 bases and the V segment lost 4 bases, leaving 7 bases of the junction unmatched. This CDR3 comprises 15 residues. CDR3 amino acids: CASSPRLAGGLEQFF. The CDR3 DNA reads TGTGCCAGCAGCCCAAGACTAGCGGGGGGGCTGGAGCAGTTCTTC.

The chain carries TRBV20-1 and TRBJ1-3, with 7 nucleotides matching TRBD1. CDR3 length: 16 amino acids. Looked up from germline, CDR1 is DFQATT and CDR2 is SNEGSKA (reference sequence). V dropped 3 bases and J dropped 7; count of bases not matched to a gene: 15. The chain's CDR3 is CSARGPLSRGTNTIYF. DNA of the CDR3: TGCAGTGCTAGGGGCCCCCTCAGCAGGGGGACGAACACCATATATTTT.

This chain uses TRBV5-1 with TRBJ2-5, with D perhaps assigned TRBD1 or TRBD2 (6 bases each). In germline, CDR1 is SGHRS, CDR2 YFSETQ. Trimming took off 0 bases at V and 4 bases at J, with 13 bases between the two ends. The CDR3 loop spans 15 amino acids. CDR3 region: CASSLAGGAGETQYF. The CDR3, as DNA: TGCGCCAGCAGCTTGGCCGGGGGCGCGGGAGAGACCCAGTACTTC. The full variable domain, its missing parts supplied by reference TRBV5-1 and TRBJ2-5, is KAGVTQTPRYLIKTRGQQVTLSCSPISGHRSVSWYQQTPGQGLQFLFEYFSETQRNKGNFPGRFSGRQFSNSRSEMNVSTLELGDSALYLCASSLAGGAGETQYFGPGTRLLVL.

V usage is TRBV6-4 and J usage is TRBJ1-1, with a weak D call TRBD1 (5 bases). V was shortened by 2 bases and J by 5 bases, with 9 bases between the two germline ends. The CDR3 extends over 13 amino acids. CDR1 is MRHNA and CDR2 is SNTAGT in the germline V gene. The CDR3 nucleotides read TGTGCCAGCAGTGACCAGGGCGGGACTGAAGCTTTCTTT. It is translated as CASSDQGGTEAFF.

The chain couples TRBV6-1 to TRBJ2-7, with 9 bases aligning to TRBD1. The CDR3 length is 14 residues. The junction had 5 bases not matched to a gene; V was cut back by 6 bases and J by 2 bases. Per germline, CDR1 MNHNS and CDR2 SASEGT. The CDR3 is CASRMGQGTYEQYF. In nucleotides, the CDR3 is TGTGCCAGCAGAATGGGACAGGGTACCTACGAGCAGTACTTC.

This clonotype was seen a single time. The rearrangement uses TRBV27 and TRBJ1-1; 10 bases are a match to TRBD1. Trimming took 5 bases from V and 3 from J; bases not matched to a gene: 0. The CDR3 extends over 13 amino acids. Germline V lookup: CDR1 MNHEY, CDR2 SMNVEV (reference sequence). CDR3 residues: CASSGQGDTEAFF. CDR3 nucleotides: TGTGCCAGCAGTGGACAGGGGGACACTGAAGCTTTCTTT.

As to this clonotype: The junction departs from the called germline gene at one end, perhaps through a read error. The chain couples TRBV5-5 to TRBJ2-2; either TRBD1 or TRBD2 may supply D (6 bases each). The CDR3 extends over 16 amino acids. Germline V gives CDR1 SGHKS, CDR2 YYEKEE (reference sequence). The CDR3 DNA reads TGCGCCAGCAGCCCTCGGGGGCGGTACAACACCGGGGAGCTGTTTTTT. Translating it yields CASSPRGRYNTGELFF.

The chain links TRBV6-5 to TRBJ2-5; D gene uncertain. V lost 5 bases to trimming and J lost 5 bases, with 21 bases between them. This CDR3 has 16 amino acids. Germline CDR1 and CDR2: MNHEY and SVGAGI. The CDR3 loop reads CASSRNGPQLGETQYF. The DNA for the CDR3 is TGTGCCAGCAGTCGAAACGGCCCACAGCTTGGTGAGACCCAGTACTTC.

Written as DNA, the CDR3 is TGTGCCAGCAGCTTAGAGTGGCGTCAAGAGAACACCGGGGAGCTGTTTTTT. Its protein is CASSLEWRQENTGELFF. The chain carries TRBV7-9 and TRBJ2-2; D is uncertain. CDR3 length: 17 amino acids. CDR1 is SEHNR and CDR2 is FQNEAQ in the germline V gene (reference sequence). V lost 1 base and J lost 1, with 13 bases in between.

There are a few counts of this clonotype. The rearrangement links TRBV27 to TRBJ2-3; 11 bases line up with TRBD2. The V gene's germline CDR1 is MNHEY and CDR2 SMNVEV (reference sequence). CDR3 length: 16 amino acids. V gave up 3 bases and J gave up 3 bases; unmatched junction bases: 5. CDR3 nucleotide sequence: TGTGCCAGCAGTTTTCTAGCGGGGGGTAGTACAGATACGCAGTATTTT. Translation: CASSFLAGGSTDTQYF.

This clonotype was seen only a few times. The V call is TRBV30, the J call TRBJ1-5; 9 bases map to TRBD1. Germline values: CDR1 GTSNPN, CDR2 SVGIG (reference sequence). This CDR3 has 16 amino acids. With 4 bases clipped from V and 0 bases from J, the junction kept 7 bases outside the gene matches. CDR3 amino acids: CAWTGQGSYSNQPQHF. The CDR3 nucleotides are TGTGCCTGGACAGGACAGGGGTCATATAGCAATCAGCCCCAGCATTTT. Full variable domain (missing parts from reference TRBV30 and TRBJ1-5): SQTIHQWPATLVQPVGSPLSLECTVEGTSNPNLYWYRQAAGRGLQLLFYSVGIGQISSEVPQNLSASRPQDRQFILSSKKLLLSDSGFYLCAWTGQGSYSNQPQHFGDGTRLSIL.

The chain is built from TRBV27 and TRBJ1-2, with D hard to call. V lost 5 bases, J lost 4 bases, and 14 bases lay in between. From germline, CDR1 is MNHEY and CDR2 SMNVEV (reference sequence). This CDR3 spans 14 amino acids. Written as DNA, the CDR3 is TGTGCCAGCAGTCGCGGGCCAGAACGCTATGGCTACACCTTC. Translating gives CASSRGPERYGYTF.

The chain links TRBV24-1 to TRBJ1-2; D possibly corresponds to TRBD1 (5 bases). The CDR3 runs 13 residues. Trimming took 2 bases from V and 4 from J, leaving 7 bases between them. Per the germline V gene, CDR1 is KGHDR and CDR2 is SFDVKD. CDR3 coding DNA: TGTGCCACCAGTGATTCCAGGGCCTATGGCTACACCTTC. Its translation is CATSDSRAYGYTF.

This clonotype was found once. V gene TRBV18 combines with J gene TRBJ2-5; a weak D match, TRBD2 (5 bases). CDR3 size: 12 residues. Germline CDR1 and CDR2: KGHSH and LQKENI. Trimming removed 8 bases at V and 0 bases at J, with 7 bases between. This chain's CDR3 is CASSGHQETQYF. The CDR3 region has the DNA TGTGCCAGCAGCGGACACCAAGAGACCCAGTACTTC.

This clonotype was seen repeatedly, ten times or more. The V gene is TRBV27, the J gene TRBJ2-7, with 7 bases matching TRBD1. From germline, CDR1 is MNHEY and CDR2 SMNVEV (reference sequence). The trim removed 0 bases at V and 0 bases at J, leaving 5 bases unmatched. The CDR3 consists of 16 residues. The CDR3 DNA follows: TGTGCCAGCAGTTTATCGCGGACAGGAACCTCCTACGAGCAGTACTTC. It is translated as CASSLSRTGTSYEQYF.

By frequency in the sample, this clonotype is medium-sized (0.01 to 0.1%). The chain is built from TRBV29-1 and TRBJ1-2, with D perhaps matching TRBD1 (6 bases). The CDR3 extends over 15 amino acids. Deletions cut 7 bases from V and 3 bases from J, with 21 bases between. Germline CDR1 is SQVTM and CDR2 is ANQGSEA. The chain's CDR3 is CSATLGPGADYGYTF. As DNA, the CDR3 is TGCAGCGCCACGTTGGGGCCGGGGGCGGACTATGGCTACACCTTC.

Worth noting for this clonotype: Sequence at one end of the junction differs from germline and may be a read error. The genes are TRBV5-6 and TRBJ2-1; a weak D match, TRBD1 (6 bases). CDR1 SGHDT and CDR2 YYEEEE come from the germline V gene. The CDR3 runs 14 residues. CDR3 residues: CASSLTGDYNEQFF. CDR3 sequence (DNA): TGCGCCAGCAGCTTGACAGGTGACTACAATGAGCAGTTCTTC.

This clonotype was detected only a few times. J is TRBJ1-3 and V is TRBV6-1; D is unresolved. The length of the CDR3 is 12 residues. The V and J ends lost 8 bases and 4 bases respectively, with 9 bases between them. In germline, CDR1 is MNHNS, CDR2 SASEGT. This chain's CDR3 is CASARPGNTIYF. The CDR3 nucleotides read TGTGCCAGCGCGCGTCCAGGAAACACCATATATTTT.

The chain joins TRBV12-3 or TRBV12-4 to TRBJ2-3, with a weak D call TRBD2 (6 bases). The CDR3 is made up of 20 amino acids. V was pared by 2 bases and J by 0 bases, with 24 bases between. The CDR3 here is CASSLRLSGSGVSSTDTQYF. The CDR3 DNA reads as TGTGCCAGCAGTTTACGTCTAAGCGGATCGGGGGTATCTAGCACAGATACGCAGTATTTT.